This T cell receptor (beta chain) was profiled in a study of T-cell reconstitution after alpha-beta-depleted transplantation in children. This clonotype was seen only a few times. Unique molecular identifiers were incorporated into the prepared TCRbeta library. TCRdb reprocessed the PCR reads via MiXCR and lists one record per CDR3 protein. The sample holds roughly 500,000 distinct CDR3 sequences, around 19% seen once. Specimen: PBMCs from the stem cell graft donor, collected from the stem cell graft. The source of this sequence is a human donor who donated a stem cell graft to a child with acute lymphoblastic leukemia.

CDR3 bases: TGTGCCAGCAGCTTAGTCGGGACAGGGAGGATTGAGCAGTTCTTC. It yields the protein CASSLVGTGRIEQFF. The chain employs TRBV11-1 and TRBJ2-1; 9 bases line up with TRBD1. Trimming at V came to 1 base and at J to 9 bases, leaving 7 bases not matched to a gene. Germline assignment: CDR1 SGHAT and CDR2 FQDESV (reference sequence). The CDR3 runs 15 residues. The complete variable domain, with remaining parts taken from reference TRBV11-1 and TRBJ2-1, reads EAEVAQSPRYKITEKSQAVAFWCDPISGHATLYWYRQILGQGPELLVQFQDESVVDDSQLPKDRFSAERLKGVDSTLKIQPAELGDSAMYLCASSLVGTGRIEQFFGPGTRLTVL.